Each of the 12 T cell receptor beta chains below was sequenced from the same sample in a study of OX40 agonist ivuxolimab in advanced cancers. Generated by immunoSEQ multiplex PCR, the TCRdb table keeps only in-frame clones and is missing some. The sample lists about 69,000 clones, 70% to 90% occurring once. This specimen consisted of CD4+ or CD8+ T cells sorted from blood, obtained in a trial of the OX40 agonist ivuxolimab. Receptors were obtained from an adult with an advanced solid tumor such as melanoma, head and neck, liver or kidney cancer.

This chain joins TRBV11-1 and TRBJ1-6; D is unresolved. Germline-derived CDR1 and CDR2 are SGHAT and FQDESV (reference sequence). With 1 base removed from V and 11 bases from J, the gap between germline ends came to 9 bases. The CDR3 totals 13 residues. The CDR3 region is CASSLVDSTPLHF. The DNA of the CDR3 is TGTGCCAGCAGCTTAGTTGACTCCACACCCCTCCACTTT.

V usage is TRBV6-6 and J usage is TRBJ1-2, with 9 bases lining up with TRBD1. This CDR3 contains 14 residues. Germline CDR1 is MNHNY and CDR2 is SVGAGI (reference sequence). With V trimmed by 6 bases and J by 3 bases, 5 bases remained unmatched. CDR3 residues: CASRWTGEYYGYTF. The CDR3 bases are TGTGCCAGCAGGTGGACAGGGGAGTACTATGGCTACACCTTC.

For the CDR3, the DNA is TGTGCCAGCAGTGACTACAATGAGCAGTTCTTC. The encoded protein is CASSDYNEQFF. The J gene is TRBJ2-1, the V gene TRBV2; D gene ambiguous. The ends were cut back, 3 bases at V and 3 bases at J, with 0 bases in the middle. In germline, CDR1 is SNHLY, CDR2 FYNNEI. The CDR3 totals 11 residues.

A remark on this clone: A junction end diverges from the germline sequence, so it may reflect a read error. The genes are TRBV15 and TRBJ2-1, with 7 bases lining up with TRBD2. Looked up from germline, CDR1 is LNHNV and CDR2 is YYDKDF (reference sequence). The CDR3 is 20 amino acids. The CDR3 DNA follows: TGTGCCACCAGCAGAGAGGGGGGGGAATGGTCTGGCGGGATTATCGGTGAGCAGCTCTTC. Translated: CATSREGGEWSGGIIGEQLF.

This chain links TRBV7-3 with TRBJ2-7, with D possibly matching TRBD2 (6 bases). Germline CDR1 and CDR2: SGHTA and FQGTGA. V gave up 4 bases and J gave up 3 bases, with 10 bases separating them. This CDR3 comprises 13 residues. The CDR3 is CASSYRLVYEQYF. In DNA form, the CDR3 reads TGTGCCAGCAGCTACCGACTAGTCTACGAGCAGTACTTC. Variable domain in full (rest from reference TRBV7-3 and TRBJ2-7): GAGVSQTPSNKVTEKGKYVELRCDPISGHTALYWYRQSLGQGPEFLIYFQGTGAADDSGLPNDRFFAVRPEGSVSTLKIQRTERGDSAVYLCASSYRLVYEQYFGPGTRLTVT.

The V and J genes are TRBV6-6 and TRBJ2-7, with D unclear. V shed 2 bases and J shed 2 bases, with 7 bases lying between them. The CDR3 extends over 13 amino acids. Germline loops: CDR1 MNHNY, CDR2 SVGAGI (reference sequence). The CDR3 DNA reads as TGTGCCAGCAGTTACACGGATACCTACGAGCAGTACTTC. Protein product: CASSYTDTYEQYF.

CDR3 residues: CASSHGTPSVRQFF. The CDR3 DNA follows: TGTGCCAGCAGTCATGGGACTCCCAGCGTAAGGCAGTTCTTC. The rearrangement joins TRBV6-6 to TRBJ2-1, with TRBD2 as a possible D gene (6 bases). Germline loops: CDR1 MNHNY, CDR2 SVGAGI (reference sequence). Trimming left V 5 bases short and J 12 bases short, with 20 bases between. The CDR3 contains 14 residues.

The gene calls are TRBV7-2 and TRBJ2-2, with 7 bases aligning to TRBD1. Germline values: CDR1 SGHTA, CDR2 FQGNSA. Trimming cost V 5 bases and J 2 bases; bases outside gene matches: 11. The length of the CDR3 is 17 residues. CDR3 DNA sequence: TGTGCCAGCAGCGTAAGGTCCGGGACAGCCAACACCGGGGAGCTGTTTTTT. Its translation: CASSVRSGTANTGELFF.

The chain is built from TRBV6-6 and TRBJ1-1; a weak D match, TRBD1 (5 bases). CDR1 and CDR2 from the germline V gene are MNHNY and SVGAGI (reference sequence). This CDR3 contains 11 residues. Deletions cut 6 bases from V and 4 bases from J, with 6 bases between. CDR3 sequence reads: CASRDTTEAFF. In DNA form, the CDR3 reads TGTGCCAGCAGGGACACCACTGAAGCTTTCTTT.

The CDR3 DNA follows: TGTGCTAGTGGTCCTGACAGATCGAGCAATCAGCCCCAGCATTTT. It translates to CASGPDRSSNQPQHF. The chain employs TRBV12-5 and TRBJ1-5, with a tentative D call TRBD1 (5 bases). With 5 bases removed from V and 1 base from J, the gap between germline ends came to 12 bases. CDR1 LGHNT and CDR2 FRNRAP come from the germline V gene. CDR3 size: 15 residues.

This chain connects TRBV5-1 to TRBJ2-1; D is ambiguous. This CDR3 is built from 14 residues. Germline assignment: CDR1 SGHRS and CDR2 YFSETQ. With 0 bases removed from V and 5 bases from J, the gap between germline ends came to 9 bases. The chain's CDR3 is CASSLDAGDNEQFF. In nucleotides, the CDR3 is TGCGCCAGCAGCTTGGACGCTGGGGACAATGAGCAGTTCTTC.

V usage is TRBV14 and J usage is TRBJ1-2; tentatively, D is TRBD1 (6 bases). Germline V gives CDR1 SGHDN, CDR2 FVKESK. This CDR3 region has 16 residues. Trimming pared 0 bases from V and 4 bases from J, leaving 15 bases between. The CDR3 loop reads CASSQDPRGAGYGYTF. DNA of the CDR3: TGTGCCAGCAGCCAAGATCCGCGGGGGGCGGGCTATGGCTACACCTTC. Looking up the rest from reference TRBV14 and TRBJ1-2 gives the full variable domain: EAGVTQFPSHSVIEKGQTVTLRCDPISGHDNLYWYRRVMGKEIKFLLHFVKESKQDESGMPNNRFLAERTGGTYSTLKVQPAELEDSGVYFCASSQDPRGAGYGYTFGSGTRLTVV.